This TCR beta chain was profiled in a study of OX40 agonist ivuxolimab in advanced cancers. Profiling relied on immunoSEQ multiplex PCR, and the TCRdb table lists in-frame clones only, not all of them. The sample contains 60,000 to 85,000 clones, over 80% of which appear only once. V was clipped by 5 bases and J by 2 bases; unmatched bases: 0. CDR1 MNHEY and CDR2 SVGAGI come from the germline V gene. This CDR3 is built from 14 residues. Sequences were derived from CD4+ or CD8+ T cells sorted from blood, sampled in a trial of the OX40 agonist ivuxolimab. The chain joins TRBV6-5 to TRBJ2-6; TRBD1 matches 7 bases. This receptor was identified in an adult with an advanced solid tumor such as melanoma, head and neck, liver or kidney cancer. CDR3 coding DNA: TGTGCCAGCAGTACAGGGGCTGGGGCCAACGTCCTGACTTTC. Its protein product is CASSTGAGANVLTF.